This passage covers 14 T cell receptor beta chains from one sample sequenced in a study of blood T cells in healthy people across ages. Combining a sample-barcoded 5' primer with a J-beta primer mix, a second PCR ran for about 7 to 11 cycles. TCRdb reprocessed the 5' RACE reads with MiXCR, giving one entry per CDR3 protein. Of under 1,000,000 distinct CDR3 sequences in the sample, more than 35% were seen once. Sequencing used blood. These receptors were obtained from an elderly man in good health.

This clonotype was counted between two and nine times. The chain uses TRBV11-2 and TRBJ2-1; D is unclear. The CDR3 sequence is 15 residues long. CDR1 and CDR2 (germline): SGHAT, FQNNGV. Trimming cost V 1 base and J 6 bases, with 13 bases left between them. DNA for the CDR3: TGTGCCAGCAGCTTAGGGCTAACGCCGTCCAATGAGCAGTTCTTC. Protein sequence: CASSLGLTPSNEQFF.

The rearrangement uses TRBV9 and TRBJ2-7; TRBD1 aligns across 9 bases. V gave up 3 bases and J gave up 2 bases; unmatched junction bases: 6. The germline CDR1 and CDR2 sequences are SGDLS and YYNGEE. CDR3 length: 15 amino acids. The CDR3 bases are TGTGCCAGCAGCGCCGGGGACAGGGCCCCCTACGAGCAGTACTTC. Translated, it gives CASSAGDRAPYEQYF. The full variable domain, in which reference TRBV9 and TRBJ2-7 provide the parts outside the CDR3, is DSGVTQTPKHLITATGQRVTLRCSPRSGDLSVYWYQQSLDQGLQFLIQYYNGEERAKGNILERFSAQQFPDLHSELNLSSLELGDSALYFCASSAGDRAPYEQYFGPGTRLTVT.

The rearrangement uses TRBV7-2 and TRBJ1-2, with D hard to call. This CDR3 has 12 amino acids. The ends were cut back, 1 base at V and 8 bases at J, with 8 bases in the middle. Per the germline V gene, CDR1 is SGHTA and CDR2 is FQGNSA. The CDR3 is CASSLESRGYTF. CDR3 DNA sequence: TGTGCCAGCAGCTTAGAATCACGAGGCTACACCTTC. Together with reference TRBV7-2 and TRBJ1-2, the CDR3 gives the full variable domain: GAGVSQSPSNKVTEKGKDVELRCDPISGHTALYWYRQSLGQGLEFLIYFQGNSAPDKSGLPSDRFSAERTGGSVSTLTIQRTQQEDSAVYLCASSLESRGYTFGSGTRLTVV.

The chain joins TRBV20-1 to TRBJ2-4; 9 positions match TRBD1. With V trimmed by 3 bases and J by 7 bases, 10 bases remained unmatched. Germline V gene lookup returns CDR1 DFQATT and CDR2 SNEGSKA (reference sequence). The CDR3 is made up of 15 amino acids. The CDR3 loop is CSASDRGLTLNIQYF. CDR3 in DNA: TGCAGTGCTAGTGACAGGGGGTTAACCCTGAACATTCAGTACTTC.

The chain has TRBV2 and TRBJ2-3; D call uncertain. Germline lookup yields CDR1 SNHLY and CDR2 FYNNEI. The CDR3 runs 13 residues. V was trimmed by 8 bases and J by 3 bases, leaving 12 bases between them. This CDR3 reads CASGGVGTDTQYF. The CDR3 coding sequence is TGTGCCAGCGGTGGGGTCGGAACAGATACGCAGTATTTT.

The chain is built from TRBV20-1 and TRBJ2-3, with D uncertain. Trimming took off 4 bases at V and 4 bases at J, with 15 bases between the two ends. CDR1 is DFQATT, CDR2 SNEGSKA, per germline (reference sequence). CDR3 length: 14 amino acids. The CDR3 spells CSATDTLTPDTQYF. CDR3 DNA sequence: TGCAGTGCTACAGACACCCTCACTCCAGATACGCAGTATTTT.

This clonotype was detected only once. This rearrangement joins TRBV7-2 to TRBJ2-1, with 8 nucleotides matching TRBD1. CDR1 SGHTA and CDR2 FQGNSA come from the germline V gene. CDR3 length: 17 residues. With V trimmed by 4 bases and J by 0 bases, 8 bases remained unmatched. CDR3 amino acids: CASSYDRGLGSYNEQFF. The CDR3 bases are TGTGCCAGCAGCTATGACAGGGGCTTGGGCTCCTACAATGAGCAGTTCTTC.

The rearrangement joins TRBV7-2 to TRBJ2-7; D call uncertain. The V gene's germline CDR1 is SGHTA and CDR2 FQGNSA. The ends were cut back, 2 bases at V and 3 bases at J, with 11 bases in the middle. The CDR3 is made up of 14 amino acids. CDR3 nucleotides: TGTGCCAGCAGCTTACTGGGAAACGGCTACGAGCAGTACTTC. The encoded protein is CASSLLGNGYEQYF. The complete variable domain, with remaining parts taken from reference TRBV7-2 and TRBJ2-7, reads GAGVSQSPSNKVTEKGKDVELRCDPISGHTALYWYRQSLGQGLEFLIYFQGNSAPDKSGLPSDRFSAERTGGSVSTLTIQRTQQEDSAVYLCASSLLGNGYEQYFGPGTRLTVT.

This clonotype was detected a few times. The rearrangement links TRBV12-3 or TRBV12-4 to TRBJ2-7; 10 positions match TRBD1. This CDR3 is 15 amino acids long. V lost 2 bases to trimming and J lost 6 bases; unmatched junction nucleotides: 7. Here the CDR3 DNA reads TGTGCCAGCAGTTTATTCGGGACAGGGGATGGCGAGCAGTACTTC. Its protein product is CASSLFGTGDGEQYF.

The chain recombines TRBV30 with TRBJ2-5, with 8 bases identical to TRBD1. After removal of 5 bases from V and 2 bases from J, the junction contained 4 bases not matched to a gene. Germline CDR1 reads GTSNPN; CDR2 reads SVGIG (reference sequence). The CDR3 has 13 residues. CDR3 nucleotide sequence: TGTGCCTGGGAAACAGGGGGGCAAGAGACCCAGTACTTC. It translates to CAWETGGQETQYF.

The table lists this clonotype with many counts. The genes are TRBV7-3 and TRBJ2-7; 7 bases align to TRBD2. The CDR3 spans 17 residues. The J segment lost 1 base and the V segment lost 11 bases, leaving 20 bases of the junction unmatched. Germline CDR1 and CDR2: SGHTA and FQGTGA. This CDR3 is CAPKRGSRGRISYEQYF. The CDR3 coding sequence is TGTGCCCCTAAACGGGGGTCCCGCGGGAGAATTTCCTACGAGCAGTACTTC.

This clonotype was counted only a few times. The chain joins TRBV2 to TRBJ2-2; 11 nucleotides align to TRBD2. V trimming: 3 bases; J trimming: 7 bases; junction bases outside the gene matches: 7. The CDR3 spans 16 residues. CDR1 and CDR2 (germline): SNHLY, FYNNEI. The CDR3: CASSELAGGIGGELFF. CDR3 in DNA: TGTGCCAGCAGTGAGCTAGCGGGAGGAATAGGCGGGGAGCTGTTTTTT.

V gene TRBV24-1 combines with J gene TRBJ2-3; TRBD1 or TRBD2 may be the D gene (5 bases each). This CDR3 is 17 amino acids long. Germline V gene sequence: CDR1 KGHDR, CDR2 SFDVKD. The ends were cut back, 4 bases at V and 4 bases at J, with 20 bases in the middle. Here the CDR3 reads CATSDIPAGTRADTQYF. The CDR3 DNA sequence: TGTGCCACCAGTGACATCCCGGCCGGGACCAGGGCAGATACGCAGTATTTT.

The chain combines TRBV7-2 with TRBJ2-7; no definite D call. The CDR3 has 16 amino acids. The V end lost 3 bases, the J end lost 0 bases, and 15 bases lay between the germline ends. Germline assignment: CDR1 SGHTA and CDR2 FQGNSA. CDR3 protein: CASSLRSRSGSYEQYF. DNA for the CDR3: TGTGCCAGCAGCTTGAGGTCGAGATCGGGCTCCTACGAGCAGTACTTC.